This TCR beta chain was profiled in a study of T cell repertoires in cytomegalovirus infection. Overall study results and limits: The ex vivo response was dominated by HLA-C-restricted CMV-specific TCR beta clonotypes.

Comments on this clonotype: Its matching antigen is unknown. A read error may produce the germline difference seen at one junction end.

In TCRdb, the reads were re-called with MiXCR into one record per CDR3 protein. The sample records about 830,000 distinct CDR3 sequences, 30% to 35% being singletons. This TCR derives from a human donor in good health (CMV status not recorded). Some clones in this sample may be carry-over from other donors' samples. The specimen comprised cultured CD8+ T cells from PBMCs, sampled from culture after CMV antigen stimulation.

CDR3: CASSQANTVNTEAFF. For the CDR3, the DNA is TGTGCCAGCAGCCAAGCCAATACAGTGAACACTGAAGCTTTCTTT. V is TRBV4-1 and J is TRBJ1-1; D gene ambiguous. The CDR3 covers 15 residues. Germline values: CDR1 MGHRA, CDR2 YSYEKL.